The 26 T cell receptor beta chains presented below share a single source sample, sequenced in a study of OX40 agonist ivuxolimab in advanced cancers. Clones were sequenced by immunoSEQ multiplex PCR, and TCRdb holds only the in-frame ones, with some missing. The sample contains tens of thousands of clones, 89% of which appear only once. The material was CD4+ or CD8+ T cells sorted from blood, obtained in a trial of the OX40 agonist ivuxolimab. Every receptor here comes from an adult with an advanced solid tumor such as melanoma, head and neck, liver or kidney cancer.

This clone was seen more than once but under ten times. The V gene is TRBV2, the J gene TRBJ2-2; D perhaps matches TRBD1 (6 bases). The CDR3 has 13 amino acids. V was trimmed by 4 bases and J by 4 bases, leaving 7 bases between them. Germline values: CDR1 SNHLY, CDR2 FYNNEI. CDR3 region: CASSGQATGELFF. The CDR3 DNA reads TGTGCCAGCAGTGGACAGGCCACCGGGGAGCTGTTTTTT.

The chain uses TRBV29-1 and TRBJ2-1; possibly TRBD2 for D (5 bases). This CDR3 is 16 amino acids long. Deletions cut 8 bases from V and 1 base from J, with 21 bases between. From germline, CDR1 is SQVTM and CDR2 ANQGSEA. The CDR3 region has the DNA TGCAGCCGTGAAAACCCAGGAACGGGATCCTACAATGAGCAGTTCTTC. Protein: CSRENPGTGSYNEQFF.

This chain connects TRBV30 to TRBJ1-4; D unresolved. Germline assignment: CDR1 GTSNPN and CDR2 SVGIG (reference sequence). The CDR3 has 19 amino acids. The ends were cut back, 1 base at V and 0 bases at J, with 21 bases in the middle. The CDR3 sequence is CAWSESGIGIFSTNEKLFF. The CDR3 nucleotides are TGTGCCTGGAGTGAATCCGGGATCGGGATATTCTCAACTAATGAAAAACTGTTTTTT.

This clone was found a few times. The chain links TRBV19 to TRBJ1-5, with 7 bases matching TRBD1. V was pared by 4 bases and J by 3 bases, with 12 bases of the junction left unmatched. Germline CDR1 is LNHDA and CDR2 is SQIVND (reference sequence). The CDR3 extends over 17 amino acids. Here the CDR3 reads CASSRDRSRGTNQPQHF. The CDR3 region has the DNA TGTGCCAGTAGTAGAGACCGATCCAGGGGGACCAATCAGCCCCAGCATTTT.

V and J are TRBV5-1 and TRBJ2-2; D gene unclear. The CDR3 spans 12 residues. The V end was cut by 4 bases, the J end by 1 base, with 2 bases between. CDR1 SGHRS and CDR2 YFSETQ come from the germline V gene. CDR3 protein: CASSLNTGELFF. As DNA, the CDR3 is TGCGCCAGCAGCCTGAACACCGGGGAGCTGTTTTTT.

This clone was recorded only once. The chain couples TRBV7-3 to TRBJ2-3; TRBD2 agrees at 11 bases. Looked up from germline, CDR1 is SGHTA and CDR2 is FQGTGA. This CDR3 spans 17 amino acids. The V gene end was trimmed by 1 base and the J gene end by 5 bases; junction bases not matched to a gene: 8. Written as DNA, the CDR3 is TGTGCCAGCAGCTTAATACCGCTAGCGGGAGGAATAGATACGCAGTATTTT. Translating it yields CASSLIPLAGGIDTQYF.

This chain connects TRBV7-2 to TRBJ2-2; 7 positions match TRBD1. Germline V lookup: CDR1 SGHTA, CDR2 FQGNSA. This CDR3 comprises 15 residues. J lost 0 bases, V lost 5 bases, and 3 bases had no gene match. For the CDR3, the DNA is TGTGCCAGCAGCCCTACAGGGGCGAACACCGGGGAGCTGTTTTTT. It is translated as CASSPTGANTGELFF.

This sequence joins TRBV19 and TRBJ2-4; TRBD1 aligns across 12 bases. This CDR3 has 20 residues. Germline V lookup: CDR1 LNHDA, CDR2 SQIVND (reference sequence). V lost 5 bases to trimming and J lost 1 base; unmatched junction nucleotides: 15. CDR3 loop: CASSLTSGQGAAKAKNIQYF. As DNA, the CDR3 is TGTGCCAGTAGTCTAACCTCGGGACAGGGGGCAGCCAAGGCCAAAAACATTCAGTACTTC.

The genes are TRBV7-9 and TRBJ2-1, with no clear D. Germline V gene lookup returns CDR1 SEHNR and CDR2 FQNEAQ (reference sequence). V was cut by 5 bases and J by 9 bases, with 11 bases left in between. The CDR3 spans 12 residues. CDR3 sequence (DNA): TGTGCCAGCAGCCTCCCGTGGGGTGAGCAGTTCTTC. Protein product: CASSLPWGEQFF.

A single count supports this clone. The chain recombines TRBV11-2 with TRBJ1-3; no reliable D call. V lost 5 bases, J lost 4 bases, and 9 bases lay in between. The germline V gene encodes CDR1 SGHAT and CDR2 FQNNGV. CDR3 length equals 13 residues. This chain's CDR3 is CASSKGTGNTIYF. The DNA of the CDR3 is TGTGCCAGCAGCAAAGGTACAGGAAACACCATATATTTT.

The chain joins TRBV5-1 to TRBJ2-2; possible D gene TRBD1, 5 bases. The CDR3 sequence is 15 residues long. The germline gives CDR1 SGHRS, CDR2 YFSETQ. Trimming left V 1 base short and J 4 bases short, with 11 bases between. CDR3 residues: CASSLKQGFTGELFF. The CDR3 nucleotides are TGCGCCAGCAGCTTGAAGCAGGGATTCACCGGGGAGCTGTTTTTT.

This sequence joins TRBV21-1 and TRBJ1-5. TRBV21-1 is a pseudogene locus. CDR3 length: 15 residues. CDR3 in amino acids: CASSKLHWHHQPQHF. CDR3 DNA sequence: TGTGCCAGCAGTAAACTACATTGGCATCATCAGCCCCAGCATTTT.

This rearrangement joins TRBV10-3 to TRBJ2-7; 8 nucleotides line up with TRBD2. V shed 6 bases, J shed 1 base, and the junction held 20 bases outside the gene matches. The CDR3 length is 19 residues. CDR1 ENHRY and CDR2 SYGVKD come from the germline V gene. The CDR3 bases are TGTGCCATCAGCCAGAGACGACTAGCGCACCCTTTCGGGTCCTACGAGCAGTACTTC. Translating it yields CAISQRRLAHPFGSYEQYF.

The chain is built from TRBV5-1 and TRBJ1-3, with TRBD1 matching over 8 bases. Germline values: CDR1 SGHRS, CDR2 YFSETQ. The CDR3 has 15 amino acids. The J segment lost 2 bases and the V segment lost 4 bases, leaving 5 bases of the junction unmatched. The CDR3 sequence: CASSLTTGAGNTIYF. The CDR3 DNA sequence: TGCGCCAGCAGCCTTACGACAGGGGCTGGAAACACCATATATTTT.

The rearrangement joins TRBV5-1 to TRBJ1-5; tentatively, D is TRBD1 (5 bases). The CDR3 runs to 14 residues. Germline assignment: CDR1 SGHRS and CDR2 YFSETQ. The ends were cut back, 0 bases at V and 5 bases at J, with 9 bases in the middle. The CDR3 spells CASSLDEGYQPQHF. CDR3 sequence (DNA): TGCGCCAGCAGCTTGGATGAGGGGTATCAGCCCCAGCATTTT.

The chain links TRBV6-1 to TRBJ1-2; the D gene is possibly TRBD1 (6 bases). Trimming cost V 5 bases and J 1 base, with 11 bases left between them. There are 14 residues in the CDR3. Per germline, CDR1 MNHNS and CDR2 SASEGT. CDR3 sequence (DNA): TGTGCCAGCAGTCCAGGGGCCCATAACTATGGCTACACCTTC. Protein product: CASSPGAHNYGYTF.

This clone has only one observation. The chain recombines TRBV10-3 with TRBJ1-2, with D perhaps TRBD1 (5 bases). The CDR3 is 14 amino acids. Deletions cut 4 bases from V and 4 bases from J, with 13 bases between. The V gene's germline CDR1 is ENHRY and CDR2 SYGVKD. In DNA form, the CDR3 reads TGTGCCATCAGTGGTCCCGGGACGGGCTATGGCTACACCTTC. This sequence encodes CAISGPGTGYGYTF.

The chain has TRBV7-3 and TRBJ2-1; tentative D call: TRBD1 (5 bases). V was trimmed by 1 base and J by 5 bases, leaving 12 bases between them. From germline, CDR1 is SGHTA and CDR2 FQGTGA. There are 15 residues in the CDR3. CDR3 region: CASSLKGLGHNEQFF. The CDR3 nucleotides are TGTGCCAGCAGCTTAAAAGGGTTGGGGCACAATGAGCAGTTCTTC.

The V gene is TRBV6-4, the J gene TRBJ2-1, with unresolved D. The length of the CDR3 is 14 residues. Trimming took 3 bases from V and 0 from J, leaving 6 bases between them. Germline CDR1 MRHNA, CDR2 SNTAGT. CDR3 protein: CASSEASSYNEQFF. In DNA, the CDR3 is TGTGCCAGCAGTGAGGCGAGCTCCTACAATGAGCAGTTCTTC.

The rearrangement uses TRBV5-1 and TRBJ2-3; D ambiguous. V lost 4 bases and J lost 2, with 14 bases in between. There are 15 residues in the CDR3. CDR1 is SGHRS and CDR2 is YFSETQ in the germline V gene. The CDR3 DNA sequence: TGCGCCAGCAGCCGCGCAGGTGGGGTCACAGATACGCAGTATTTT. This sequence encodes CASSRAGGVTDTQYF.

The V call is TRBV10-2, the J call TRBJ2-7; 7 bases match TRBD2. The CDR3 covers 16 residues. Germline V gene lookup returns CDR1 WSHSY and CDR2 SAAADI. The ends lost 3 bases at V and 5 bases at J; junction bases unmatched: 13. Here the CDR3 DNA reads TGCGCCAGCAGTGATTCCTGGGGGGAGGGCGTCGACGAGCAGTACTTC. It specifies CASSDSWGEGVDEQYF.

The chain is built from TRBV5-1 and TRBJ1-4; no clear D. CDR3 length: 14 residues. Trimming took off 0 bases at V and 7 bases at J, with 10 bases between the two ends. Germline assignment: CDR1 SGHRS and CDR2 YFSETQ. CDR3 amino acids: CASSLGVGSEKLFF. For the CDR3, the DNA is TGCGCCAGCAGCTTGGGAGTGGGGTCTGAAAAACTGTTTTTT.

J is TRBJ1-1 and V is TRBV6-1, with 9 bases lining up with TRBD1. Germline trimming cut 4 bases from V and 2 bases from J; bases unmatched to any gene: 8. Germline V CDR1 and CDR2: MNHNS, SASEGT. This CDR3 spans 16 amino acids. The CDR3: CASSAQMGQGNTEAFF. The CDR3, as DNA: TGTGCCAGCAGTGCCCAAATGGGACAGGGAAACACTGAAGCTTTCTTT.

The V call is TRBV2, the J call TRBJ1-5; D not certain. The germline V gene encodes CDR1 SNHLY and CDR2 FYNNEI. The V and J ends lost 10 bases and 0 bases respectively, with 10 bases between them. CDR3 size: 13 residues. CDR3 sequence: CAKARDSNQPQHF. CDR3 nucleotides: TGTGCCAAGGCCCGGGATAGCAATCAGCCCCAGCATTTT.

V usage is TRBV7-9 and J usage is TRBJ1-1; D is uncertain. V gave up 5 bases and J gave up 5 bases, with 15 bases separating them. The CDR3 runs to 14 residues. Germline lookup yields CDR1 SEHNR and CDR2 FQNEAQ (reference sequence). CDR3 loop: CASSLGLVWTEAFF. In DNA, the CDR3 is TGTGCCAGCAGCCTCGGACTGGTTTGGACTGAAGCTTTCTTT.

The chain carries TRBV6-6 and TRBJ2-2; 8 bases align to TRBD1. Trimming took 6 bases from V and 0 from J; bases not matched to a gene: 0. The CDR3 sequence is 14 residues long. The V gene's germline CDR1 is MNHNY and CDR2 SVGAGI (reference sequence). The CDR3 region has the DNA TGTGCCAGCAGGACAGGGGCGAACACCGGGGAGCTGTTTTTT. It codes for CASRTGANTGELFF.